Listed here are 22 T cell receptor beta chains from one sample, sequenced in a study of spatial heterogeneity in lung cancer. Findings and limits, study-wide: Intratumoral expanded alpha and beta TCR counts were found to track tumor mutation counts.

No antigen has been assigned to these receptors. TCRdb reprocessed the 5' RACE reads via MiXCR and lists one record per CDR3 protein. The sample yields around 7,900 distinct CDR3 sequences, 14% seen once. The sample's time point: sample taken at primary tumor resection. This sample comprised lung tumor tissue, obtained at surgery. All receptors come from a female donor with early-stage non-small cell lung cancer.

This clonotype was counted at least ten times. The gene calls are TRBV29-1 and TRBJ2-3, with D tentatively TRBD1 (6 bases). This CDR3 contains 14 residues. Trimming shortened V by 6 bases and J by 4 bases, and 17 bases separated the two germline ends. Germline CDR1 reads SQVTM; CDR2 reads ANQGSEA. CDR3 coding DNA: TGCAGCGTCGGTTGGACAGACCCCGCAGATACGCAGTATTTT. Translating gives CSVGWTDPADTQYF.

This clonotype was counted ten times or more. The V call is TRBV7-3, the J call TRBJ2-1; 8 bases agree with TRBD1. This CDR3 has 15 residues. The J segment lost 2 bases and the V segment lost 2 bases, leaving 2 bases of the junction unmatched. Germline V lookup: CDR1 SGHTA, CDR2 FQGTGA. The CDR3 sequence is CASSLGTGPYNEQFF. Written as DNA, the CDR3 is TGTGCCAGCAGCTTAGGGACAGGCCCCTACAATGAGCAGTTCTTC.

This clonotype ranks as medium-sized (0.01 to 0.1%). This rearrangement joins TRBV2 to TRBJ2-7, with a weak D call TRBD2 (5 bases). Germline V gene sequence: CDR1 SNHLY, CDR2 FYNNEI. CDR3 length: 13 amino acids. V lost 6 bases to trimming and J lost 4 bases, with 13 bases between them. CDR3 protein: CASRPPGGYEQYF. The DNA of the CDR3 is TGTGCCAGCAGGCCCCCCGGCGGGTACGAGCAGTACTTC.

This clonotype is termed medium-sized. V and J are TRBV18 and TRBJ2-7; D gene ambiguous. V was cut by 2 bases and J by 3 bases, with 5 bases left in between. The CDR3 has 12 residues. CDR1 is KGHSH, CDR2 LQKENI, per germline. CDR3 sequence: CASSPNGYEQYF. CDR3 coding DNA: TGTGCCAGCTCACCAAACGGCTACGAGCAGTACTTC. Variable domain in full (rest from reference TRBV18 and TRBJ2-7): NAGVMQNPRHLVRRRGQEARLRCSPMKGHSHVYWYRQLPEEGLKFMVYLQKENIIDESGMPKERFSAEFPKEGPSILRIQQVVRGDSAAYFCASSPNGYEQYFGPGTRLTVT.

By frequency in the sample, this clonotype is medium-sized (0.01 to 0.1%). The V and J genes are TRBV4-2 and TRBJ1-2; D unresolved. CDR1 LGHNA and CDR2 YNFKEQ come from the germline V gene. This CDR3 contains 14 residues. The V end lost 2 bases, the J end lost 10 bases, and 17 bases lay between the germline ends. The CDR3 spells CASSQPGTMIVYTF. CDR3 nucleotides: TGTGCCAGCAGCCAACCGGGAACGATGATTGTCTACACCTTC.

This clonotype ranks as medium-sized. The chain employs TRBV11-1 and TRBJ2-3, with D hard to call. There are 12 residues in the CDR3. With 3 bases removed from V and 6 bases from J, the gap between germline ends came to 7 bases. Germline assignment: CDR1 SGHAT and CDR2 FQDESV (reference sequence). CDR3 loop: CASSFDRDTQYF. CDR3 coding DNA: TGTGCCAGCAGCTTTGACCGGGATACGCAGTATTTT.

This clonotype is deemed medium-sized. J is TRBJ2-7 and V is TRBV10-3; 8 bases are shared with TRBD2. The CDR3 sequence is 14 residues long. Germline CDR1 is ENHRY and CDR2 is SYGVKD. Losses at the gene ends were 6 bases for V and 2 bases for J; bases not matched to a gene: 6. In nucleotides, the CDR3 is TGTGCCATCAGAGCCACGGGGGGGCCCTACGAGCAGTACTTC. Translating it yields CAIRATGGPYEQYF.

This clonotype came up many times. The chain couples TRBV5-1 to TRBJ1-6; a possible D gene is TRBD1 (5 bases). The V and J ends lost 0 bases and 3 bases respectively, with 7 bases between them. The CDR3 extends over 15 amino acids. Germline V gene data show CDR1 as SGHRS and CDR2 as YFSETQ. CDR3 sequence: CASSLDQGYNSPLHF. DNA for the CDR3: TGCGCCAGCAGCTTGGATCAGGGCTATAATTCACCCCTCCACTTT.

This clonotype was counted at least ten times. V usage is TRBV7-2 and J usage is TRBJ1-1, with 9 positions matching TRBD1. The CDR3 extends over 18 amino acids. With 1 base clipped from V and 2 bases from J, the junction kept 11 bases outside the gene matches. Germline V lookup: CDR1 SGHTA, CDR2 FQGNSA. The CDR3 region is CASSLGSQGARKNTEAFF. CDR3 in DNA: TGTGCCAGCAGCTTAGGATCACAGGGGGCGCGAAAAAACACTGAAGCTTTCTTT.

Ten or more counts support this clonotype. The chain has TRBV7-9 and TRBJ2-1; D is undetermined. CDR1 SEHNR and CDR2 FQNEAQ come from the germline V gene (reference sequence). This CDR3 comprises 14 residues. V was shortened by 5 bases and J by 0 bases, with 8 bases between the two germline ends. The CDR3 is CASSAGYSYNEQFF. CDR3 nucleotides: TGTGCCAGCAGCGCCGGCTACTCCTACAATGAGCAGTTCTTC.

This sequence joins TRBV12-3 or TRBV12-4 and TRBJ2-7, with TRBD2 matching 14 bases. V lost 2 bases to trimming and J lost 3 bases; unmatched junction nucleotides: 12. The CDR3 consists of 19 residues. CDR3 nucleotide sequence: TGTGCCAGCAGTTTACCCGGGACTAGCGGGAGTGGAGTGGTCTACGAGCAGTACTTC. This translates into CASSLPGTSGSGVVYEQYF.

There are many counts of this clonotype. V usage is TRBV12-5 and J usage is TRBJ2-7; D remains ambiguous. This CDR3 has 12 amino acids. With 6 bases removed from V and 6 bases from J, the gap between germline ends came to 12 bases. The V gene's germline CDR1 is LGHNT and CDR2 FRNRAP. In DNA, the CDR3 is TGTGCTAGTGGCCCGACAATTCGCGAGCAGTACTTC. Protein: CASGPTIREQYF.

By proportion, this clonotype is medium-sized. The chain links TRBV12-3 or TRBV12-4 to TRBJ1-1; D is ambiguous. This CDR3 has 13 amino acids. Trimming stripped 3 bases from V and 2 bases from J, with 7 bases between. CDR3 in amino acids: CASSLGRNTEAFF. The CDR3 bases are TGTGCCAGCAGTTTGGGCAGAAACACTGAAGCTTTCTTT.

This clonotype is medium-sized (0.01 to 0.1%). Written as DNA, the CDR3 is TGTGCCAGCAGCGCCGGTAGAAACACCGGGGAGCTGTTTTTT. The encoded protein is CASSAGRNTGELFF. The chain couples TRBV9 to TRBJ2-2; D unresolved. This CDR3 is built from 14 residues. V was clipped by 3 bases and J by 2 bases, with 8 bases between them. Germline V gives CDR1 SGDLS, CDR2 YYNGEE.

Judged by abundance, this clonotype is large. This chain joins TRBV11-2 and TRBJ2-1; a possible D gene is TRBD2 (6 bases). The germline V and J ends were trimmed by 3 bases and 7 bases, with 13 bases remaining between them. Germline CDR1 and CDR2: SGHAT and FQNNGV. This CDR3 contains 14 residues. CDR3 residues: CASSLAGRVNEQFF. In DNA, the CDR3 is TGTGCCAGCAGCTTGGCGGGGCGTGTAAATGAGCAGTTCTTC.

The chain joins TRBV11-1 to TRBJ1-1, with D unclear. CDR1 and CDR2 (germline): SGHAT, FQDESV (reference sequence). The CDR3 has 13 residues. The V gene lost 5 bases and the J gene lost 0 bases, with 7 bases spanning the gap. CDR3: CASSGTLNTEAFF. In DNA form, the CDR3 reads TGTGCCAGCAGCGGAACTTTGAACACTGAAGCTTTCTTT.

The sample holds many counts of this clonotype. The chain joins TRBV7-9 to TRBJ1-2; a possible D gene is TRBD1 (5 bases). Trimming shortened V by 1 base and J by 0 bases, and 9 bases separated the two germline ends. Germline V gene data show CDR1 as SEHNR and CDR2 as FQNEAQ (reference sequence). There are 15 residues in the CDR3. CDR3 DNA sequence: TGTGCCAGCAGCTTAGGGACAAATACTAACTATGGCTACACCTTC. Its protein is CASSLGTNTNYGYTF.

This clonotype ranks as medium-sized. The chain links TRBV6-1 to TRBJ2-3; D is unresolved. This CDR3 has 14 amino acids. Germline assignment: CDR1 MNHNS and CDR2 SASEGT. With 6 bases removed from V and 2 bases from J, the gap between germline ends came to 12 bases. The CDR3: CASSVIPNTDTQYF. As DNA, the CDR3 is TGTGCCAGCAGCGTCATTCCGAACACAGATACGCAGTATTTT.

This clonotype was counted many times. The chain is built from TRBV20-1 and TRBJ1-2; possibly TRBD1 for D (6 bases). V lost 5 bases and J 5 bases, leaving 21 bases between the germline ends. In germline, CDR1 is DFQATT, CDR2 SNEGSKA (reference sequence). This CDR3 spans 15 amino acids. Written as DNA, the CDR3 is TGCAGTGCTTCCCTTTACAGGGAGGCTTGGTATGGCTACACCTTC. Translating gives CSASLYREAWYGYTF.

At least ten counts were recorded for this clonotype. In DNA form, the CDR3 reads TGTGCCAGCAGTACAAGCCAAGACAATCTAAAGGCCTATGGCTACACCTTC. It translates to CASSTSQDNLKAYGYTF. The rearrangement joins TRBV28 to TRBJ1-2; D gene ambiguous. The CDR3 is made up of 17 amino acids. Germline assignment: CDR1 MDHEN and CDR2 SYDVKM. The V end lost 5 bases, the J end lost 4 bases, and 23 bases lay between the germline ends.

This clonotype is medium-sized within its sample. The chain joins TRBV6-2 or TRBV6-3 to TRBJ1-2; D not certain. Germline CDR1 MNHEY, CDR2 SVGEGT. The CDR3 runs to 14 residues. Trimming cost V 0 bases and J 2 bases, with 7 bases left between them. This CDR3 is CASSYSTRNYGYTF. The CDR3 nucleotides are TGTGCCAGCAGTTACTCCACACGGAACTATGGCTACACCTTC.

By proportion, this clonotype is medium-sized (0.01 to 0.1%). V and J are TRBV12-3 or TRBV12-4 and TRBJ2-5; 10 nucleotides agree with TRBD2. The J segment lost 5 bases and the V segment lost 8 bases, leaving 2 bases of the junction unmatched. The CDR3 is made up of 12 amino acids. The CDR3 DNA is TGTGCCAGCCTTAGCGGGGGGGAGACCCAGTACTTC. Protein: CASLSGGETQYF.